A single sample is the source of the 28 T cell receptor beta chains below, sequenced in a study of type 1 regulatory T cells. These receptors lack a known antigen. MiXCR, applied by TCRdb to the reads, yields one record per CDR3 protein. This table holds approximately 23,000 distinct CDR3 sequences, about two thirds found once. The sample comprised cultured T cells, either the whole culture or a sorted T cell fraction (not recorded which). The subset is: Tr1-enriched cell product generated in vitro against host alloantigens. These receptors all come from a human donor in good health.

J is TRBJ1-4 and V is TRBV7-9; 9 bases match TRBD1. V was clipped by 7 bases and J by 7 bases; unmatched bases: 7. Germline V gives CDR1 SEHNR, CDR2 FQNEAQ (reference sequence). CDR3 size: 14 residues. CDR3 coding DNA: TGTGCCAGCAACCCGGGACAGGGCGTTGAAAAACTGTTTTTT. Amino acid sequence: CASNPGQGVEKLFF. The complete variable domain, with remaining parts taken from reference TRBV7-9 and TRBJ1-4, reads DTGVSQNPRHKITKRGQNVTFRCDPISEHNRLYWYRQTLGQGPEFLTYFQNEAQLEKSRLLSDRFSAERPKGSFSTLEIQRTEQGDSAMYLCASNPGQGVEKLFFGSGTQLSVL.

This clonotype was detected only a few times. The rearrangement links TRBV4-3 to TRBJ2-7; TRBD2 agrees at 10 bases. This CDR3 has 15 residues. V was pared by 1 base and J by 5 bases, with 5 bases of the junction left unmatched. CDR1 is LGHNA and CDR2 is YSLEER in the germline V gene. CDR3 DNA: TGCGCCAGCAGCCAAGGAGCGGGGGGGCCTAACGAGCAGTACTTC. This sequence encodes CASSQGAGGPNEQYF.

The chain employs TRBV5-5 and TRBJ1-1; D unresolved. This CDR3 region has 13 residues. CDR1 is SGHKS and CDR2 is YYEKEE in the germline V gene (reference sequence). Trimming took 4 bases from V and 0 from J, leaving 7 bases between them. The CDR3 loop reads CASSASLNTEAFF. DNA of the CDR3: TGTGCCAGCAGCGCCAGCCTGAACACTGAAGCTTTCTTT.

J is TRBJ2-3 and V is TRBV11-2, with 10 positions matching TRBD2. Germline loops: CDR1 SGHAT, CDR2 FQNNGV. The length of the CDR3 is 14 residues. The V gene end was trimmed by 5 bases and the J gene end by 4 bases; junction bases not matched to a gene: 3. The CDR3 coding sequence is TGTGCCAGCAGCCCAGGGACTAGCGCAGATACGCAGTATTTT. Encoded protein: CASSPGTSADTQYF. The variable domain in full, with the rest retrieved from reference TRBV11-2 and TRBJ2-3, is EAGVAQSPRYKIIEKRQSVAFWCNPISGHATLYWYQQILGQGPKLLIQFQNNGVVDDSQLPKDRFSAERLKGVDSTLKIQPAKLEDSAVYLCASSPGTSADTQYFGPGTRLTVL.

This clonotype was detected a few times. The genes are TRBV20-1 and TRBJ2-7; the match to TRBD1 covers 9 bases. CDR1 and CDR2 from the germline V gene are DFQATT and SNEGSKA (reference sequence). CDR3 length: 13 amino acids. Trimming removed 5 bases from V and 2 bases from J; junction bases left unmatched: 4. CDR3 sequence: CSASGTGTYEQYF. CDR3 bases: TGCAGTGCTTCCGGGACAGGGACCTACGAGCAGTACTTC.

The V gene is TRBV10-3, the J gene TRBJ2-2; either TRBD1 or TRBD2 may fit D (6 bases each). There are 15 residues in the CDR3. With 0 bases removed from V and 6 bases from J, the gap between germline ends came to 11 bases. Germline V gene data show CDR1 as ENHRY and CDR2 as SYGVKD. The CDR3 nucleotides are TGTGCCATCAGTGAGTCCGGGGGCTTAGCCGGGGAGCTGTTTTTT. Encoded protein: CAISESGGLAGELFF.

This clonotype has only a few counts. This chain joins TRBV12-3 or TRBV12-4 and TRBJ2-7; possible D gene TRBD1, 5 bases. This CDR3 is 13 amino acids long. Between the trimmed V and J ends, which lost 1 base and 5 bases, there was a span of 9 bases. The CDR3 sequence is CASSLVGANEQYF. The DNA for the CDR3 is TGTGCCAGCAGTTTAGTTGGGGCGAACGAGCAGTACTTC.

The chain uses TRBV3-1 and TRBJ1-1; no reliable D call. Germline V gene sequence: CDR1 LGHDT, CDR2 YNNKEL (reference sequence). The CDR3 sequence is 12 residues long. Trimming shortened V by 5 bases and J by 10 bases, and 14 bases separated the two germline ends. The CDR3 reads CASSDGISSAFF. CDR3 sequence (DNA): TGTGCCAGCAGCGACGGGATCTCATCAGCTTTCTTT.

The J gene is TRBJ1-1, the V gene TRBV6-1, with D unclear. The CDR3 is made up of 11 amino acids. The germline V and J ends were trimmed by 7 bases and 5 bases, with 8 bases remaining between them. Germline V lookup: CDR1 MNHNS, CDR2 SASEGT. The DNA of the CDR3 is TGTGCCAGCAAGGGTCGAACTGAAGCTTTCTTT. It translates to CASKGRTEAFF.

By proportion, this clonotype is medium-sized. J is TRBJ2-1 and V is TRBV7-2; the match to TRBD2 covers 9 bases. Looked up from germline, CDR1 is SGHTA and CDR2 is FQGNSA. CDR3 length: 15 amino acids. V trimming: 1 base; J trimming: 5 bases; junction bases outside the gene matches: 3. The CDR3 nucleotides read TGTGCCAGCAGCTTAGATCTAGCGGGGAACAATGAGCAGTTCTTC. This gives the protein CASSLDLAGNNEQFF.

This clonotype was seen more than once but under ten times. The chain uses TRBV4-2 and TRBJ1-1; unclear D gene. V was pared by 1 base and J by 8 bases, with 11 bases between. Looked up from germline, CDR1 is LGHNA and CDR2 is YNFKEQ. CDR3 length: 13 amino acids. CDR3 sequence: CASSQGGGEEAFF. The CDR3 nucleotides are TGTGCCAGCAGCCAAGGAGGCGGCGAGGAAGCTTTCTTT.

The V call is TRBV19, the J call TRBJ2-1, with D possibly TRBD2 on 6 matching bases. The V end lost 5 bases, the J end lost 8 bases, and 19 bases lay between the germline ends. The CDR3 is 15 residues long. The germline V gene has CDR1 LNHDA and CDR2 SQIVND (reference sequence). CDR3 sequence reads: CASSPSYATGDEQFF. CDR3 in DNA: TGTGCCAGTAGTCCTAGTTATGCCACGGGGGATGAGCAGTTCTTC.

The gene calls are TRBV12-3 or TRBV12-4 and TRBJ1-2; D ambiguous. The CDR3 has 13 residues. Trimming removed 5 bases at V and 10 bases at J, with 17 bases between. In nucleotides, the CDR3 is TGTGCCAGCAGTGCCTTGGCTGTAGCTCCCTACACCTTC. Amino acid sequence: CASSALAVAPYTF.

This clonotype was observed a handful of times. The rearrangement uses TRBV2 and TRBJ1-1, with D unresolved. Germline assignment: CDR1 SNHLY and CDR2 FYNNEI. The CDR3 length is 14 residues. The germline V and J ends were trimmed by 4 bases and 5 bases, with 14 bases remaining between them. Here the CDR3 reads CASSVRGFGTEAFF. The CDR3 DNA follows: TGTGCCAGCAGTGTCCGGGGTTTCGGGACTGAAGCTTTCTTT. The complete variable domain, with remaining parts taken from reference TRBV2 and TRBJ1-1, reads EPEVTQTPSHQVTQMGQEVILRCVPISNHLYFYWYRQILGQKVEFLVSFYNNEISEKSEIFDDQFSVERPDGSNFTLKIRSTKLEDSAMYFCASSVRGFGTEAFFGQGTRLTVV.

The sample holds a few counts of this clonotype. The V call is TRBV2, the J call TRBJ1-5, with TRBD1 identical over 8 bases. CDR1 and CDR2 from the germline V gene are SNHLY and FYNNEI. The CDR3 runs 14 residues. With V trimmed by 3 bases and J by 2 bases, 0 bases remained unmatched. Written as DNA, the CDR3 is TGTGCCAGCAGTGAGGACAGGGGCAATCAGCCCCAGCATTTT. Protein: CASSEDRGNQPQHF.

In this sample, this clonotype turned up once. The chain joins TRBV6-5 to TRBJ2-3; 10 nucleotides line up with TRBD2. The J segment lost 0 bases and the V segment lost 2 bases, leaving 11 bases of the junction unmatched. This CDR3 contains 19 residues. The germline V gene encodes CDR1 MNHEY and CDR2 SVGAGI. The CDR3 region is CASSYAGTSDKISTDTQYF. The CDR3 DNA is TGTGCCAGCAGTTACGCCGGGACTAGCGATAAGATAAGCACAGATACGCAGTATTTT.

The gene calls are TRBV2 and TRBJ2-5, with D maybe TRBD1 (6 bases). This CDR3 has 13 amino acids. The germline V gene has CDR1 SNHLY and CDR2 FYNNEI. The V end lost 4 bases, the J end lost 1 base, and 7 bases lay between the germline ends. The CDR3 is CASSGTAQETQYF. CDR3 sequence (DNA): TGTGCCAGCAGTGGGACAGCCCAAGAGACCCAGTACTTC.

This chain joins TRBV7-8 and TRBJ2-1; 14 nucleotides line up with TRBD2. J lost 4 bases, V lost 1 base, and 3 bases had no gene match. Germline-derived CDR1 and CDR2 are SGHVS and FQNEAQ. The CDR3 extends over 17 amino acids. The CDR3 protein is CASSLGRTSGGYNEQFF. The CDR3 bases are TGTGCCAGCAGCTTAGGTCGGACTAGCGGGGGGTACAATGAGCAGTTCTTC.

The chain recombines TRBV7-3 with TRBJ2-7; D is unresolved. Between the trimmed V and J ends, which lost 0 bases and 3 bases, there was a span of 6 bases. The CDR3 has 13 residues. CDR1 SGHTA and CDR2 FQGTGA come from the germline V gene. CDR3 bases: TGTGCCAGCAGCTTAACGTATAACTACGAGCAGTACTTC. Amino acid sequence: CASSLTYNYEQYF.

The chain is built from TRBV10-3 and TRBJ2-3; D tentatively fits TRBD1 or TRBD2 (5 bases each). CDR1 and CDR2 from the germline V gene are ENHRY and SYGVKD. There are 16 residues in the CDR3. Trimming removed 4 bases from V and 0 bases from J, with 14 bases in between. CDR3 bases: TGTGCCATCAGTGCCGCCGGGGCGACCAGCACAGATACGCAGTATTTT. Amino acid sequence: CAISAAGATSTDTQYF.

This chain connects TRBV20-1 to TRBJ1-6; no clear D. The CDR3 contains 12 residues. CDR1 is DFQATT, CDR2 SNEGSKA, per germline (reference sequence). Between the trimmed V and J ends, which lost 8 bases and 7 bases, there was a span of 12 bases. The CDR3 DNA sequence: TGCAGTCCGAGGCAGTCGAATTCACCCCTCCACTTT. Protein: CSPRQSNSPLHF.

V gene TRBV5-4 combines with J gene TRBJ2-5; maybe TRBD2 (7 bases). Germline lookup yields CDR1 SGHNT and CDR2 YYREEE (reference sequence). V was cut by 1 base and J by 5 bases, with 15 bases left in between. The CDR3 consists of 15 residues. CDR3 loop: CASSLRGGILETQYF. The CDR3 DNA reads TGTGCCAGCAGCTTGAGGGGGGGTATCTTGGAGACCCAGTACTTC.

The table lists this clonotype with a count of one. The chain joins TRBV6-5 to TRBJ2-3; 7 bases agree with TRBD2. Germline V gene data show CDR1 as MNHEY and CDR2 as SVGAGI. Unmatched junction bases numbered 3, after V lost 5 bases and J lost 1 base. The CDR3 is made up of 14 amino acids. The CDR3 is CASSRSGGTDTQYF. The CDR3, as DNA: TGTGCCAGCAGTCGAAGCGGGGGCACAGATACGCAGTATTTT.

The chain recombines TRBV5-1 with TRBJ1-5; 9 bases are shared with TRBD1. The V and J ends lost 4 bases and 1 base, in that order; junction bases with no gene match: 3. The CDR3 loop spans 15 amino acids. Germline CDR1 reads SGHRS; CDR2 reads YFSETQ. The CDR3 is CASSAGTGSNQPQHF. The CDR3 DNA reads TGCGCCAGCAGCGCGGGGACAGGGAGCAATCAGCCCCAGCATTTT. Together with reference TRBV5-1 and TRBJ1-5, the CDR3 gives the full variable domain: KAGVTQTPRYLIKTRGQQVTLSCSPISGHRSVSWYQQTPGQGLQFLFEYFSETQRNKGNFPGRFSGRQFSNSRSEMNVSTLELGDSALYLCASSAGTGSNQPQHFGDGTRLSIL.

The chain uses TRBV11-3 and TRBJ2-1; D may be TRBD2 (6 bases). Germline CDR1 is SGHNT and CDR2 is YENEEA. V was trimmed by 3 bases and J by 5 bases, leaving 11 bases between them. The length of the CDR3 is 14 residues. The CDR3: CASSLLADNNEQFF. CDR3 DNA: TGTGCCAGCAGCTTGTTAGCGGACAACAATGAGCAGTTCTTC.

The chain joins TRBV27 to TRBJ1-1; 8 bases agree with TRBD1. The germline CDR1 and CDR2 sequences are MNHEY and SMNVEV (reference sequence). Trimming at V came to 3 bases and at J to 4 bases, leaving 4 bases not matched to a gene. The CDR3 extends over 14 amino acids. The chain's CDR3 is CASSFQDRGTEAFF. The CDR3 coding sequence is TGTGCCAGCAGTTTCCAAGACAGGGGCACTGAAGCTTTCTTT.

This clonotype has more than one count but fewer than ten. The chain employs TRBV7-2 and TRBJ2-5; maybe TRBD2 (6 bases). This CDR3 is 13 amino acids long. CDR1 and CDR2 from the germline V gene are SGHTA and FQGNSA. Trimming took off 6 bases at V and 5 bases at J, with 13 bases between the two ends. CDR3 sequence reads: CASSRDFAETQYF. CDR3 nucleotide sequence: TGTGCCAGCAGTCGGGACTTCGCGGAGACCCAGTACTTC. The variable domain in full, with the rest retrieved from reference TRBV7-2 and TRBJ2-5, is GAGVSQSPSNKVTEKGKDVELRCDPISGHTALYWYRQSLGQGLEFLIYFQGNSAPDKSGLPSDRFSAERTGGSVSTLTIQRTQQEDSAVYLCASSRDFAETQYFGPGTRLLVL.

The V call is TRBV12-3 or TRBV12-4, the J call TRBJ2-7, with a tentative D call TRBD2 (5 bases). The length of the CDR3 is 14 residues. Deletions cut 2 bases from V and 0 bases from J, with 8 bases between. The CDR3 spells CASSLSGNSYEQYF. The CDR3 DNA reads TGTGCCAGCAGTTTAAGCGGCAACTCCTACGAGCAGTACTTC.